The clone carrying this T cell receptor (beta chain) has more than one count but fewer than ten. As yet, its antigen is unknown. The data derive from a study of T-cell memory formation after mild COVID-19. Study information: Largely donor-specific TCR clusters were found.

The study, taken as a whole, reports: Chiefly within CM and EM were the contracting CD4+ clones; CD8+ ones were within EMRA. Clones shrinking between day 15 and 85 showed a balanced CD4/CD8 split, and those that grew later tilted toward CD4+.

The TCR alpha and TCR beta cDNA libraries, bearing sample barcodes and UMIs, were generated by 5'RACE using constant-segment primers. TCRdb called the 5' RACE reads again in MiXCR, with one record for every CDR3 protein. This repertoire shows over 150,000 distinct CDR3 sequences, over 20% found once; its top ten account for under 25%. Germline CDR1 MGHRA, CDR2 YSYEKL. The CDR3 consists of 13 residues. The ends were cut back, 1 base at V and 2 bases at J, with 6 bases in the middle. Sequencing input: PBMCs or a T cell subset sorted from them (not recorded which). The receptor's source is an adult woman who had mild COVID-19 (a few samples of this study predate the infection). Cell type and time point are not known. The gene calls are TRBV4-1 and TRBJ2-7; no reliable D call. CDR3 DNA sequence: TGCGCCAGCAGCCAAGTGGGGACCTACGAGCAGTACTTC. Protein sequence: CASSQVGTYEQYF.